This TCR beta chain was sequenced during a study of human T cells and chemical hapten exposure. Background on the study: Upper-back patches of 0.01% DPC were read at 6 days. Patients having alopecia areata, totalis or universalis were mostly female. Whole-study results and caveats: Expanded TCR counts at PT1 were positively correlated with the patch test score.

It was the library that attached unique molecular identifiers to individual cDNA molecules. TCRdb redid the calling of the RACE reads with MiXCR, one entry per CDR3 protein. The sample records some 15,000 distinct CDR3 sequences, about a sixth being singletons. The time point: patch test 1, 2 weeks after DPC sensitization. Treatment indicated: therapeutic diphenylcyclopropenone sensitization with weekly scalp DPC. This clonotype was picked up many times. The antigen is undetermined. This specimen consisted of whole blood, obtained in connection with sensitization to the hapten diphenylcyclopropenone (DPC). The TCR sequence derives from a woman in her twenties or thirties with alopecia areata. Some clones in this sample may be carry-over from other donors' samples.

Here the CDR3 DNA reads TGTGCCAGCATCCAAAGAGGGCGGTCAGTGAATGAGCAGTTCTTC. Protein: CASIQRGRSVNEQFF. The rearrangement joins TRBV6-2 or TRBV6-3 to TRBJ2-1; perhaps TRBD2 as D (5 bases). The CDR3 totals 15 residues. CDR1 and CDR2 from the germline V gene are MNHEY and SVGEGT. V gave up 7 bases and J gave up 7 bases, with 20 bases separating them.